This T cell receptor beta chain was profiled in a study of blood T cell repertoires in COVID-19. The wider study: Samples taken during acute and convalescent COVID-19 were collected in the United States, Italy and Spain.

Per the study methods: Estimation of nucleated cell counts relied on the amplification of reference gene primers. The repertoire was sequenced with immunoSEQ multiplex PCR; TCRdb's copy has only in-frame clones and lacks some. Clonal size and the V and J genes are those of that table, whereas D and trimming came from the DNA. The sample includes about 400,000 clones, around 88% of them seen just once. After removal of 0 bases from V and 8 bases from J, the junction contained 8 bases not matched to a gene. Germline lookup yields CDR1 LNHNV and CDR2 YYDKDF (reference sequence). The CDR3 length is 16 residues. Seattle's cohort entered during active infection and was followed longitudinally.

The specimen was peripheral blood. The chain joins TRBV15 to TRBJ2-1, with TRBD1 identical over 9 bases. This receptor was taken from an older woman with COVID-19, enrolled during active disease. The CDR3 region is CATSRDLGQGVHEQFF. CDR3 DNA sequence: TGTGCCACCAGCAGAGATCTGGGACAGGGTGTTCATGAGCAGTTCTTC.